A single sample is the source of the 24 T cell receptor beta chains below, sequenced in a study of cytomegalovirus exposure and HLA in healthy donors (dated by TCRdb to the late 2010s). Libraries came from the immunoSEQ multiplex PCR assay. The multiplex PCR relied on a mix of 60 forward primers for TCR Vbeta segments and 13 reverse primers for TCR Jbeta segments. Not all clones reach the TCRdb copy of this immuneACCESS table, which keeps in-frame sequences only. Checked studies attribute under half of the gap to unresolved V genes and leave the rest unexplained. Across this sample there are approximately 110,000 clones, with roughly 78% seen only once. Approximately 3% of the sample belongs to the ten largest clones. Sequencing was carried out using PBMCs. The receptors originated from a woman aged 40 to 49 in good health and CMV-seronegative.

The chain employs TRBV4-1 and TRBJ2-1; 9 positions match TRBD1. The CDR3 contains 16 residues. V gave up 3 bases and J gave up 8 bases; unmatched junction bases: 11. Germline V gene sequence: CDR1 MGHRA, CDR2 YSYEKL. The CDR3 nucleotides are TGCGCCAGCAGCCACGTGGGGACAGGGATAGTGGATGAGCAGTTCTTC. It is translated as CASSHVGTGIVDEQFF.

V usage is TRBV5-1 and J usage is TRBJ2-2; 8 bases fit TRBD1. Germline V gene sequence: CDR1 SGHRS, CDR2 YFSETQ. The ends lost 6 bases at V and 1 base at J; junction bases unmatched: 2. This CDR3 is built from 14 residues. DNA of the CDR3: TGCGCCAGCACCGGGACAGGGAACACCGGGGAGCTGTTTTTT. Its translation is CASTGTGNTGELFF.

The chain combines TRBV11-2 with TRBJ2-7; 7 bases match TRBD1. The trim removed 6 bases at V and 3 bases at J, leaving 5 bases unmatched. Germline-derived CDR1 and CDR2 are SGHAT and FQNNGV. The CDR3 totals 13 residues. The DNA of the CDR3 is TGTGCCAGCAGGGGGGACAGATTCTACGAGCAGTACTTC. Translating gives CASRGDRFYEQYF.

The chain has TRBV5-1 and TRBJ2-7; 11 nucleotides align to TRBD2. The CDR3 covers 14 residues. After removal of 2 bases from V and 3 bases from J, the junction contained 1 base not matched to a gene. Germline V gene lookup returns CDR1 SGHRS and CDR2 YFSETQ. The CDR3 spells CASSLTSGSYEQYF. The CDR3 region has the DNA TGCGCCAGCAGCTTAACTAGCGGGAGCTACGAGCAGTACTTC.

This chain uses TRBV18 with TRBJ1-5, with 11 bases matching TRBD1. Germline V gene data show CDR1 as KGHSH and CDR2 as LQKENI. This CDR3 contains 16 residues. The V gene end was trimmed by 0 bases and the J gene end by 2 bases; junction bases not matched to a gene: 0. For the CDR3, the DNA is TGTGCCAGCTCACCACCGGGACAGGGGGGCAATCAGCCCCAGCATTTT. Translation: CASSPPGQGGNQPQHF.

This chain connects TRBV6-1 to TRBJ1-4; D uncertain. Germline V gene lookup returns CDR1 MNHNS and CDR2 SASEGT. CDR3 length equals 15 residues. V lost 0 bases and J 0 bases, leaving 5 bases between the germline ends. As DNA, the CDR3 is TGTGCCAGCAGTGAAGCGTCAGCAACTAATGAAAAACTGTTTTTT. This translates into CASSEASATNEKLFF.

This clone occurred a few times. The chain uses TRBV2 and TRBJ2-7; 7 bases fit TRBD2. J gave up 4 bases and V 4 bases, and 10 bases lay outside the gene matches. Germline V gives CDR1 SNHLY, CDR2 FYNNEI. The CDR3 sequence is 15 residues long. The CDR3 here is CASSGGYGGYYEQYF. Here the CDR3 DNA reads TGTGCCAGCAGTGGCGGTTACGGGGGGTATTACGAGCAGTACTTC. Full variable domain (remainder filled in from reference TRBV2 and TRBJ2-7): EPEVTQTPSHQVTQMGQEVILRCVPISNHLYFYWYRQILGQKVEFLVSFYNNEISEKSEIFDDQFSVERPDGSNFTLKIRSTKLEDSAMYFCASSGGYGGYYEQYFGPGTRLTVT.

V gene TRBV7-2 combines with J gene TRBJ2-1; a weak D match, TRBD1 (6 bases). The CDR3 length is 13 residues. Germline V gives CDR1 SGHTA, CDR2 FQGNSA. Trimming removed 5 bases at V and 4 bases at J, with 9 bases between. CDR3 nucleotides: TGTGCCAGCAGCCGGACAGATTACAATGAGCAGTTCTTC. As protein: CASSRTDYNEQFF.

To note about this clone: One end of the junction varies from germline; a read error may be responsible. The chain employs TRBV14 and TRBJ2-5; 13 bases agree with TRBD2. This CDR3 contains 16 residues. CDR1 is SGHDN, CDR2 FVKESK, per germline. The CDR3 loop reads CASSHGTSGAQGTQYF. DNA for the CDR3: TGTGCCAGCAGCCATGGGACTAGCGGGGCCCAAGGGACCCAGTACTTC.

This clone has just a few counts. The V and J genes are TRBV30 and TRBJ2-4; 8 bases fit TRBD1. The V and J ends lost 1 base and 1 base, in that order; junction bases with no gene match: 0. This CDR3 has 14 residues. CDR1 is GTSNPN and CDR2 is SVGIG in the germline V gene (reference sequence). For the CDR3, the DNA is TGTGCCTGGAGTGGACAGGGGGCCAAAAACATTCAGTACTTC. This codes for CAWSGQGAKNIQYF.

The chain recombines TRBV28 with TRBJ2-7, with 15 bases that match TRBD2. From germline, CDR1 is MDHEN and CDR2 SYDVKM. V trimming: 3 bases; J trimming: 2 bases; junction bases outside the gene matches: 8. CDR3 length equals 18 residues. CDR3 sequence (DNA): TGTGCCAGCAGTTTGACCGGGACTAGCGGGGGGACCGCCTACGAGCAGTACTTC. As protein: CASSLTGTSGGTAYEQYF.

This sequence joins TRBV10-1 and TRBJ2-7, with a tentative D call TRBD2 (6 bases). The V gene lost 3 bases and the J gene lost 5 bases, with 14 bases spanning the gap. The CDR3 runs 14 residues. Germline lookup yields CDR1 WNHNN and CDR2 SYGVQD (reference sequence). The CDR3 bases are TGCGCCAGCAGTGAAGGAGGGGCCCTGGACGAGCAGTACTTC. It codes for CASSEGGALDEQYF.

The rearrangement joins TRBV28 to TRBJ2-7; a weak D match, TRBD1 (5 bases). Germline V gene data show CDR1 as MDHEN and CDR2 as SYDVKM. The CDR3 is 13 amino acids. Trimming removed 5 bases at V and 2 bases at J, with 10 bases between. CDR3 residues: CASSSPGTYEQYF. CDR3 DNA: TGTGCCAGCAGTAGCCCAGGGACCTACGAGCAGTACTTC.

This chain links TRBV6-5 with TRBJ2-1; D might be TRBD2 (5 bases). Germline CDR1 and CDR2: MNHEY and SVGAGI. V lost 0 bases and J 8 bases, leaving 11 bases between the germline ends. CDR3 length equals 14 residues. CDR3 protein: CASSYSRVRDEQFF. CDR3 bases: TGTGCCAGCAGTTACTCGAGGGTTCGGGATGAGCAGTTCTTC.

CDR3 amino acids: CAISESGDRGSNQPQHF. CDR3 nucleotides: TGTGCCATCAGTGAGTCTGGGGACAGGGGGAGCAATCAGCCCCAGCATTTT. The chain links TRBV10-3 to TRBJ1-5; 11 nucleotides match TRBD1. CDR3 size: 17 residues. Trimming at V came to 0 bases and at J to 1 base, leaving 2 bases not matched to a gene. Germline loops: CDR1 ENHRY, CDR2 SYGVKD.

The chain is built from TRBV5-6 and TRBJ1-6, with 7 bases matching TRBD1. J was trimmed by 9 bases and V by 1 base; bases with no gene match: 7. Germline V gene data show CDR1 as SGHDT and CDR2 as YYEEEE. This CDR3 has 15 amino acids. CDR3 sequence reads: CASSLSDRAISPLHF. The CDR3, as DNA: TGTGCCAGCAGCTTGTCAGACAGGGCCATTTCACCCCTCCACTTT.

This clone turned up a few times. The chain is built from TRBV29-1 and TRBJ2-7; D may be TRBD2 (6 bases). The germline gives CDR1 SQVTM, CDR2 ANQGSEA. CDR3 length: 12 residues. Trimming removed 5 bases at V and 1 base at J, with 9 bases between. This CDR3 reads CSVMEGSYEQYF. The CDR3 nucleotides are TGCAGCGTTATGGAGGGGTCCTACGAGCAGTACTTC.

This clone was detected a few times. This chain connects TRBV7-2 to TRBJ2-6; perhaps TRBD2 as D (5 bases). V was trimmed by 4 bases and J by 6 bases, leaving 13 bases between them. The CDR3 length is 15 residues. Germline lookup yields CDR1 SGHTA and CDR2 FQGNSA. CDR3 sequence reads: CASSSRGPPANVLTF. The CDR3 DNA reads as TGTGCCAGCAGCTCCAGAGGGCCCCCGGCCAACGTCCTGACTTTC.

The V and J genes are TRBV6-5 and TRBJ2-7; tentatively, D is TRBD1 (6 bases). The V end lost 4 bases, the J end lost 0 bases, and 10 bases lay between the germline ends. This CDR3 is built from 14 residues. Germline V gene data show CDR1 as MNHEY and CDR2 as SVGAGI. This chain's CDR3 is CASSSWTASYEQYF. The CDR3 DNA sequence: TGTGCCAGCAGTTCCTGGACAGCCTCCTACGAGCAGTACTTC.

The gene calls are TRBV29-1 and TRBJ2-7; a possible D gene is TRBD1 (5 bases). The CDR3 extends over 12 amino acids. Trimming removed 7 bases from V and 0 bases from J, with 10 bases in between. Germline V gene lookup returns CDR1 SQVTM and CDR2 ANQGSEA. CDR3 nucleotide sequence: TGCAGCGCCTTAAGGGGCTCCTACGAGCAGTACTTC. It codes for CSALRGSYEQYF.

The gene calls are TRBV9 and TRBJ1-3, with D maybe TRBD1 (5 bases). V lost 0 bases, J lost 5 bases, and 12 bases lay in between. The CDR3 sequence is 15 residues long. Germline-derived CDR1 and CDR2 are SGDLS and YYNGEE. The CDR3 is CASSVGDAGRNTIYF. CDR3 coding DNA: TGTGCCAGCAGCGTAGGTGACGCAGGGAGAAACACCATATATTTT.

The chain recombines TRBV19 with TRBJ2-3; D possibly corresponds to TRBD2 (6 bases). V gave up 2 bases and J gave up 3 bases, with 18 bases separating them. The CDR3 has 17 residues. Germline V gene data show CDR1 as LNHDA and CDR2 as SQIVND (reference sequence). In DNA, the CDR3 is TGTGCCAGTAGTATAATGAGCGGGCCTCTGGGGACAGATACGCAGTATTTT. It specifies CASSIMSGPLGTDTQYF. Combining the CDR3 with reference TRBV19 and TRBJ2-3 gives the whole variable domain DGGITQSPKYLFRKEGQNVTLSCEQNLNHDAMYWYRQDPGQGLRLIYYSQIVNDFQKGDIAEGYSVSREKKESFPLTVTSAQKNPTAFYLCASSIMSGPLGTDTQYFGPGTRLTVL.

The rearrangement links TRBV7-9 to TRBJ2-3; TRBD2 is a possible D gene (6 bases). V lost 2 bases, J lost 1 base, and 7 bases lay in between. The germline gives CDR1 SEHNR, CDR2 FQNEAQ (reference sequence). This CDR3 region has 14 residues. For the CDR3, the DNA is TGTGCCAGCAGCTTATGGGGGGGCACAGATACGCAGTATTTT. It yields the protein CASSLWGGTDTQYF. The variable domain in full, with the rest retrieved from reference TRBV7-9 and TRBJ2-3, is DTGVSQNPRHKITKRGQNVTFRCDPISEHNRLYWYRQTLGQGPEFLTYFQNEAQLEKSRLLSDRFSAERPKGSFSTLEIQRTEQGDSAMYLCASSLWGGTDTQYFGPGTRLTVL.

In its sample, this clone was seen a few times. The genes are TRBV7-2 and TRBJ2-3; TRBD2 agrees at 10 bases. With V trimmed by 5 bases and J by 6 bases, 5 bases remained unmatched. CDR3 size: 14 residues. CDR1 is SGHTA and CDR2 is FQGNSA in the germline V gene. For the CDR3, the DNA is TGTGCCAGCAGCCGTCTAGCGGGGGAGGATACGCAGTATTTT. Protein sequence: CASSRLAGEDTQYF.